These T cell receptor beta chains were read from a single sample in a study of beta chain features in type 1 diabetes. Measured with immunoSEQ multiplex PCR; TCRdb has only the in-frame clones, and not every one. The repertoire holds approximately 300,000 clones, with approximately 11% as singletons. Sequenced input: naive CD4+ T cells from blood. All receptors come from a woman aged 25 to 39 in good health. The CDR3 runs from the conserved cysteine through the conserved F or W. The order of the fields is CDR3 length, D gene, J gene, V gene, clone size, CDR3 protein, CDR3 DNA. The D gene is left open where the match is weak. Not every row has a clone size; where given, it reads once, few, many or a size class.

len: 12
d_gene: .
j_gene: TRBJ1-5
v_gene: TRBV29-1
abundance: .
CDR3aa: CSVAGSGQPQHF
CDR3nt: TGCAGCGTTGCAGGGTCTGGTCAGCCCCAGCATTTT

len: 11
d_gene: .
j_gene: TRBJ1-2
v_gene: TRBV2
abundance: .
CDR3aa: CASSELAGYTF
CDR3nt: TGTGCCAGCAGTGAATTGGCCGGCTACACCTTC

len: 12
d_gene: .
j_gene: TRBJ2-1
v_gene: TRBV7-9
abundance: .
CDR3aa: CASSLMQQAQFF
CDR3nt: TGTGCCAGCAGCTTAATGCAACAGGCGCAGTTCTTC

len: 15
d_gene: TRBD1
j_gene: TRBJ2-3
v_gene: TRBV7-3
abundance: few
CDR3aa: CASSQGQPSGNTQYF
CDR3nt: TGTGCCAGCAGCCAGGGACAGCCATCGGGAAATACGCAGTATTTT

len: 15
d_gene: TRBD1
j_gene: TRBJ2-7
v_gene: TRBV2
abundance: few
CDR3aa: CASRGPGQPDYEQYF
CDR3nt: TGTGCCAGCAGAGGACCGGGACAGCCTGACTACGAGCAGTACTTC

len: 15
d_gene: .
j_gene: TRBJ2-5
v_gene: TRBV4-2
abundance: .
CDR3aa: CASSQEGHKQETQYF
CDR3nt: TGTGCCAGCAGCCAAGAGGGGCACAAGCAAGAGACCCAGTACTTC

len: 14
d_gene: .
j_gene: TRBJ1-1
v_gene: TRBV29-1
abundance: few
CDR3aa: CSATPSTPDTEAFF
CDR3nt: TGCAGCGCTACACCGTCGACACCAGACACTGAAGCTTTCTTT

len: 14
d_gene: TRBD1
j_gene: TRBJ2-2
v_gene: TRBV25-1
abundance: .
CDR3aa: CASSDRGPTGELFF
CDR3nt: TGTGCCAGCAGTGACAGGGGGCCTACCGGGGAGCTGTTTTTT

len: 14
d_gene: TRBD1
j_gene: TRBJ2-7
v_gene: TRBV4-3
abundance: .
CDR3aa: CASSQEGTGTEQYF
CDR3nt: TGCGCCAGCAGCCAAGAAGGGACAGGGACCGAGCAGTACTTC

len: 11
d_gene: .
j_gene: TRBJ1-2
v_gene: TRBV9
abundance: few
CDR3aa: CASSVSGSYTF
CDR3nt: TGTGCCAGCAGCGTCTCGGGGAGCTACACCTTC

len: 15
d_gene: TRBD1
j_gene: TRBJ1-2
v_gene: TRBV30
abundance: few
CDR3aa: CAWSVGQGANYGYTF
CDR3nt: TGTGCCTGGAGTGTCGGCCAGGGGGCGAACTATGGCTACACCTTC

len: 15
d_gene: TRBD2
j_gene: TRBJ2-1
v_gene: TRBV11-2
abundance: .
CDR3aa: CASSTGLVSYNEQFF
CDR3nt: TGTGCCAGCAGCACGGGACTAGTCTCCTACAATGAGCAGTTCTTC

len: 14
d_gene: TRBD1
j_gene: TRBJ2-5
v_gene: TRBV9
abundance: .
CDR3aa: CASSARTGTETQYF
CDR3nt: TGTGCCAGCAGCGCCCGGACAGGGACGGAGACCCAGTACTTC

len: 16
d_gene: .
j_gene: TRBJ2-7
v_gene: TRBV4-2
abundance: .
CDR3aa: CASSQDWQGSGYEQYF
CDR3nt: TGTGCCAGCAGCCAAGATTGGCAGGGGAGTGGATACGAGCAGTACTTC

len: 15
d_gene: .
j_gene: TRBJ2-1
v_gene: TRBV7-3
abundance: .
CDR3aa: CASSLSSIELNEQFF
CDR3nt: TGTGCCAGCAGCTTAAGTAGCATTGAACTTAATGAGCAGTTCTTC

len: 11
d_gene: TRBD1
j_gene: TRBJ2-7
v_gene: TRBV10-3
abundance: few
CDR3aa: CAIGTGYEQYF
CDR3nt: TGTGCCATCGGGACAGGGTACGAGCAGTACTTC

len: 16
d_gene: .
j_gene: TRBJ1-4
v_gene: TRBV28
abundance: .
CDR3aa: CASSFRPRGGNEKLFF
CDR3nt: TGTGCCAGCAGTTTCCGACCACGCGGCGGTAATGAAAAACTGTTTTTT

len: 16
d_gene: TRBD2
j_gene: TRBJ2-5
v_gene: TRBV9
abundance: .
CDR3aa: CASSVGASGKDETQYF
CDR3nt: TGTGCCAGCAGCGTAGGAGCTAGCGGGAAGGACGAGACCCAGTACTTC

len: 12
d_gene: .
j_gene: TRBJ2-1
v_gene: TRBV7-6
abundance: few
CDR3aa: CASSPPFNEQFF
CDR3nt: TGTGCCAGCAGCCCCCCATTCAATGAGCAGTTCTTC

len: 14
d_gene: TRBD2
j_gene: TRBJ2-1
v_gene: TRBV7-9
abundance: .
CDR3aa: CASHLAGGMDEQFF
CDR3nt: TGTGCCAGCCATTTAGCGGGAGGAATGGATGAGCAGTTCTTC

len: 15
d_gene: TRBD1
j_gene: TRBJ2-7
v_gene: TRBV7-2
abundance: .
CDR3aa: CASSPWTGETYEQYF
CDR3nt: TGTGCCAGCAGCCCCTGGACAGGGGAAACCTACGAGCAGTACTTC

len: 15
d_gene: TRBD2
j_gene: TRBJ2-2
v_gene: TRBV7-7
abundance: .
CDR3aa: CASSQTSDPGGELFF
CDR3nt: TGTGCTAGCAGCCAAACTAGCGACCCTGGCGGGGAGCTGTTTTTT

len: 13
d_gene: .
j_gene: TRBJ2-6
v_gene: TRBV7-6
abundance: few
CDR3aa: CASSLLGANVLTF
CDR3nt: TGTGCCAGCAGTCTACTTGGGGCCAACGTCCTGACTTTC

len: 16
d_gene: TRBD1
j_gene: TRBJ2-5
v_gene: TRBV5-1
abundance: few
CDR3aa: CASSVVPGTGEETQYF
CDR3nt: TGCGCCAGCAGCGTCGTTCCCGGGACAGGGGAAGAGACCCAGTACTTC